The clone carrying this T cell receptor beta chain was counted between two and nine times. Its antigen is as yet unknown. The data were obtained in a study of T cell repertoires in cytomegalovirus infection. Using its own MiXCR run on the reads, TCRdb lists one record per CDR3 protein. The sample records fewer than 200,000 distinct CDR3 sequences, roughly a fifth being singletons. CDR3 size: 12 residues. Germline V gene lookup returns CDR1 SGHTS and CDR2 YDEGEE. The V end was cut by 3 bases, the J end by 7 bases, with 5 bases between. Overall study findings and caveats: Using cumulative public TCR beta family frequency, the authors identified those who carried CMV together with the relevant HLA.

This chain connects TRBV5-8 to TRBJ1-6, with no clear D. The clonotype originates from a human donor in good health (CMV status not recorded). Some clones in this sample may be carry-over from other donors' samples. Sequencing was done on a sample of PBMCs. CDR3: CASSYRNSPLHF. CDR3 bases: TGTGCCAGCAGCTATAGGAATTCACCCCTCCACTTT.